Described below is a single T cell receptor beta chain sequence and its context. Antigen specificity is unknown. Time point given: week 3, after first cycle of checkpoint inhibitor. This entry belongs to a study of blood T cell dynamics during melanoma immunotherapy. Across the study: First-line therapy was either pembrolizumab or nivolumab with ipilimumab for metastatic melanoma. Findings and limits, study-wide: PBMC repertoires of eventual disease-control patients split at W3 into clonality or diversity gains.

The CDR3 consists of 15 residues. The germline V gene encodes CDR1 MNHEY and CDR2 SVGAGI. With 2 bases removed from V and 6 bases from J, the gap between germline ends came to 17 bases. The method was immunoSEQ multiplex PCR; TCRdb's version includes in-frame clones alone and lacks a portion of them. The sample comprises under 8,500 clones, more than 80% of which are singletons, and less than 4.5% rests with the top ten. The source material was blood, sampled from a patient treated with checkpoint blockade. The V and J genes are TRBV6-5 and TRBJ2-7; no definite D call. The clonotype was recovered from a human donor with melanoma. The CDR3 coding sequence is TGTGCCAGCAGTTACGGAGACGCGCCGGCCTTCGAGCAGTACTTC. Its protein product is CASSYGDAPAFEQYF.